This T cell receptor beta chain is drawn from a study of neurological immune-mediated disorders. Time point given: longitudinal time-point 2. The unsorted libraries were produced from 2 million PBMCs held at -80 C. Each CDR3 protein is one row after TCRdb ran MiXCR on the 5' RACE reads. The sample contains approximately 89,000 distinct CDR3 sequences, less than 15% of which appear only once. This clonotype was seen at least ten times. Germline CDR1 SGHRS, CDR2 YFSETQ. V lost 4 bases and J 2 bases, leaving 23 bases between the germline ends. This CDR3 is 18 amino acids long. This TCR was recovered from a female donor with HTLV-1-associated myelopathy (HAM/TSP). The rearrangement links TRBV5-1 to TRBJ2-3; D may be TRBD1 or TRBD2 (5 bases each). Sequencing input: PBMCs. In DNA form, the CDR3 reads TGCGCCAGCAGCATCACGCCGGGGCTGGGATTGTTCACAGATACGCAGTATTTT. Protein sequence: CASSITPGLGLFTDTQYF.